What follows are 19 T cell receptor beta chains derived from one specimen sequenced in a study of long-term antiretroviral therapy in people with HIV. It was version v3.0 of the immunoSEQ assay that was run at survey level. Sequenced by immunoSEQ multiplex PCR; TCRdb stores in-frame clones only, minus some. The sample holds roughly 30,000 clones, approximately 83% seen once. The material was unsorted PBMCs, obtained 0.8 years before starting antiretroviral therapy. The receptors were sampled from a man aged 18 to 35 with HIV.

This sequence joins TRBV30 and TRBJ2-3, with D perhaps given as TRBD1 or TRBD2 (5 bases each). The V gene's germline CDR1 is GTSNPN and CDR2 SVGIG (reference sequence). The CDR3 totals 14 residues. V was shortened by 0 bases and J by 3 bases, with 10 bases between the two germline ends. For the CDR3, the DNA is TGTGCCTGGAGTGTACATGGGGGTACAGATACGCAGTATTTT. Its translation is CAWSVHGGTDTQYF.

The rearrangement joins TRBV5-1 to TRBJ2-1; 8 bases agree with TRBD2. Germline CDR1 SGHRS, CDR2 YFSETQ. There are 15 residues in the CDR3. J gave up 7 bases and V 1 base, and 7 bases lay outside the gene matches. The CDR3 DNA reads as TGCGCCAGCAGCTTGATGTCAGCGGGAGAAAATGAGCAGTTCTTC. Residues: CASSLMSAGENEQFF.

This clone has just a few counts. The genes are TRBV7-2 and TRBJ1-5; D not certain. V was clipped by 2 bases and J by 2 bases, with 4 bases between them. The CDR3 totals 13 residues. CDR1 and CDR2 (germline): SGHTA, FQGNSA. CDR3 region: CASSLWGNQPQHF. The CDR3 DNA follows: TGTGCCAGCAGCTTATGGGGCAATCAGCCCCAGCATTTT.

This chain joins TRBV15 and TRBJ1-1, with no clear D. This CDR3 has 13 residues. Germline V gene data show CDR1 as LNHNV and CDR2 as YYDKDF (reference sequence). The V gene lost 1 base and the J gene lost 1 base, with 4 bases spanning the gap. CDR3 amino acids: CATSRGENTEAFF. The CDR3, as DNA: TGTGCCACCAGCAGAGGAGAGAACACTGAAGCTTTCTTT.

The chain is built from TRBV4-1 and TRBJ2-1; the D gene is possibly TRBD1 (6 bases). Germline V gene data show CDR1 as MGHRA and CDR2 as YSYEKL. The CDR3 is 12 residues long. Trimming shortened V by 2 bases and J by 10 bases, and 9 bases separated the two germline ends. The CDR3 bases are TGCGCCAGCAGCCAACTGGACAGAGAGCAGTTCTTC. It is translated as CASSQLDREQFF.

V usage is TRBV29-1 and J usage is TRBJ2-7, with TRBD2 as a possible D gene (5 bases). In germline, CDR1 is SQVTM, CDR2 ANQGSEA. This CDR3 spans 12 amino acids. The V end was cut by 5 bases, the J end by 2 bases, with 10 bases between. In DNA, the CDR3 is TGCAGCGTTCCCTGGACTGCCTACGAGCAGTACTTC. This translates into CSVPWTAYEQYF.

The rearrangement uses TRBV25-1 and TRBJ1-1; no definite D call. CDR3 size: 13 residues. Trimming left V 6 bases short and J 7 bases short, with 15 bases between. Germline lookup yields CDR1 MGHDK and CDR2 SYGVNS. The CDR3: CASSTIEKGEAFF. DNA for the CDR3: TGTGCCAGCAGCACCATCGAGAAGGGTGAAGCTTTCTTT.

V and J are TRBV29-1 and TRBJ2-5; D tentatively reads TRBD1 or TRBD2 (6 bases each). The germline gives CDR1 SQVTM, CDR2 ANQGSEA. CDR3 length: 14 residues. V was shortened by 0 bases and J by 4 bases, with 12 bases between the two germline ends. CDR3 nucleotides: TGCAGCGTTGAAGAAGGCAGGGGAGGAGAGACCCAGTACTTC. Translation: CSVEEGRGGETQYF.

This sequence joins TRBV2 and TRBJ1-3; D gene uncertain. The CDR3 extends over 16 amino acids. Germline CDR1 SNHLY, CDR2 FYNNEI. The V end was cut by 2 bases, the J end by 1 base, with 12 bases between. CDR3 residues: CASSEIRSSSGNTIYF. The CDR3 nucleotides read TGTGCCAGCAGTGAAATCAGGTCTTCATCTGGAAACACCATATATTTT.

DNA for the CDR3: TGTGCCATCCTGCCCACCCGACCAGGAAAACTGTTTTTT. This codes for CAILPTRPGKLFF. The chain recombines TRBV6-1 with TRBJ1-4; the D is unclear. Trimming removed 10 bases from V and 10 bases from J, with 19 bases in between. Germline V gene sequence: CDR1 MNHNS, CDR2 SASEGT. The CDR3 is 13 amino acids.

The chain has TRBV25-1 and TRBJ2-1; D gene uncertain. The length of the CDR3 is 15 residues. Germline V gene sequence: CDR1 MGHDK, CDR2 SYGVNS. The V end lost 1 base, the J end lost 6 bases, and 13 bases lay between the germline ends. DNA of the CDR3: TGTGCCAGCAGTGAATCCCGCCATACCCCCAATGAGCAGTTCTTC. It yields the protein CASSESRHTPNEQFF.

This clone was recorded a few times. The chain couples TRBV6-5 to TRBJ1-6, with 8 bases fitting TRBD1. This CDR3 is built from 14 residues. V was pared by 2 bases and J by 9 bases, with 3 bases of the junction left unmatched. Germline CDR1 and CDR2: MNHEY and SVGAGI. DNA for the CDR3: TGTGCCAGCAGTTACGGGGACAGGACTTCACCCCTCCACTTT. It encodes CASSYGDRTSPLHF.

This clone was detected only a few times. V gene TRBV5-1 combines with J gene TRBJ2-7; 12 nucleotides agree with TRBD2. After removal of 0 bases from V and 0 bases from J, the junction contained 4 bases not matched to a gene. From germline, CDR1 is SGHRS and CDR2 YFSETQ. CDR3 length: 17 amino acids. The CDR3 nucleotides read TGCGCCAGCAGCTTGGGACTAGCGGGGGACCTCTCCTACGAGCAGTACTTC. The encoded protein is CASSLGLAGDLSYEQYF.

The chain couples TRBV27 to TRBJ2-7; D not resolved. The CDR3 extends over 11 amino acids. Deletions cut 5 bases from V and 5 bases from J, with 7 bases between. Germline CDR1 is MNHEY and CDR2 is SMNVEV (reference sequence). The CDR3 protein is CASSTEHEQYF. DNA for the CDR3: TGTGCCAGCAGTACGGAACACGAGCAGTACTTC.

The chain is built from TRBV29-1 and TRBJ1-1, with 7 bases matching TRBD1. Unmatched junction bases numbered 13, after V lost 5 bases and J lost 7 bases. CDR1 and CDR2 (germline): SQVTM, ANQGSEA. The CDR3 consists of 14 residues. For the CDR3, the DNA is TGCAGCGTTCGGGCTCGGCAGGGGGATAGTGAAGCTTTCTTT. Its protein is CSVRARQGDSEAFF.

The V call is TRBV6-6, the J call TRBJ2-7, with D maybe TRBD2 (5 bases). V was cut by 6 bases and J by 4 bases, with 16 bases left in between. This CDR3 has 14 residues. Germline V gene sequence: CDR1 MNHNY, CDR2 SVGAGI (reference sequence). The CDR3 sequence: CASSQLGPLYEQYF. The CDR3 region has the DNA TGTGCCAGCAGCCAACTAGGCCCCCTATACGAGCAGTACTTC.

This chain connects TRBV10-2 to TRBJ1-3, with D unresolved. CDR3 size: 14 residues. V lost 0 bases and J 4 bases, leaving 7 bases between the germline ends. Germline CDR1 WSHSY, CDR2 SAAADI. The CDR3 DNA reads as TGCGCCAGCAGTGAGTCCCTGCGGGGAAACACCATATATTTT. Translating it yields CASSESLRGNTIYF.

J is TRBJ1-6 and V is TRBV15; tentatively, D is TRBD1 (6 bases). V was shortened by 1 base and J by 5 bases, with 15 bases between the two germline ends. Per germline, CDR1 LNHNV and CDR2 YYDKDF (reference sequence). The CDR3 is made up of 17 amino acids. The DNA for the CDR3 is TGTGCCACCAGCAGAGGATCGGACAGTCTGCATAATTCACCCCTCCACTTT. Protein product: CATSRGSDSLHNSPLHF.

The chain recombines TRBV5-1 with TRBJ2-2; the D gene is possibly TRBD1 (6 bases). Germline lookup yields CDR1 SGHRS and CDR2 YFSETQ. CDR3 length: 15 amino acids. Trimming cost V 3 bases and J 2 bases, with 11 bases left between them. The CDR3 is CASSWGPSNTGELFF. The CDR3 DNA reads TGCGCCAGCAGCTGGGGGCCGTCAAACACCGGGGAGCTGTTTTTT.